This T cell receptor beta chain was obtained from a study of OX40 agonist ivuxolimab in advanced cancers. Study context: Administration of intravenous ivuxolimab to patients occurred every 2 weeks at 0.01 to 10 mg/kg.

The data were produced by immunoSEQ multiplex PCR, yet TCRdb's version contains in-frame clones alone and is incomplete. The sample holds about 73,000 clones, roughly 86% seen once. Study-wide points: Averaged across samples, CD8+ T cells carried more expanded clones than CD4+ did. Expanded peripheral T cells had an undetermined antigen specificity.

For this clone: Its antigen is unidentified.

With 4 bases clipped from V and 6 bases from J, the junction kept 6 bases outside the gene matches. Germline V CDR1 and CDR2: MNHEY, SVGAGI. The CDR3 consists of 15 residues. This chain joins TRBV6-5 and TRBJ1-5, with TRBD1 matching 10 bases. This receptor was identified in an adult with an advanced solid tumor such as melanoma, head and neck, liver or kidney cancer. The source was CD4+ or CD8+ T cells sorted from blood, collected in a trial of the OX40 agonist ivuxolimab. As DNA, the CDR3 is TGTGCCAGCAGTTCGACCGGACAGGGGGGTCAGCCCCAGCATTTT. Protein product: CASSSTGQGGQPQHF.